Listed here is a single TCR beta chain. Antigen specificity is unknown. The V gene's germline CDR1 is SGHDN and CDR2 FVKESK. CDR3 length equals 18 residues. V lost 1 base and J lost 11, with 29 bases in between. The study recruited healthy Caucasian donors from Russia who were aged roughly 6 to 90. This sample is drawn from a study of blood T cells in healthy people across ages. It was with a sample-barcoded 5' primer and a J-beta primer mix that a second PCR of about 6 to 12 cycles was run. A template-switch adaptor with 12 random nucleotides tagged each cDNA molecule. TCRdb re-called the 5' RACE reads with MiXCR, one entry per CDR3 protein. Of around 1,000,000 distinct CDR3 sequences listed, approximately 38% are singletons. Findings of the study overall: Higher diversity and more naive CD4+ cells were features of long-lived donors, compared to aged donors.

Sequenced sample: blood. V and J are TRBV14 and TRBJ2-5; D tentatively fits TRBD1 or TRBD2 (5 bases each). The clonotype was recovered from a man aged 18 to 30 in good health. CDR3 DNA: TGTGCCAGCAGCCAAGGTACGGGACCTGCAGGACCGTACAATGAGCAGTACTTC. This translates into CASSQGTGPAGPYNEQYF.